Each of the 13 T cell receptor beta chains below was sequenced from the same sample in a study of blood T cell repertoires in COVID-19. The repertoire was sequenced with immunoSEQ multiplex PCR; TCRdb's copy has only in-frame clones and lacks some. The sample holds about 140,000 clones; around 80% are singletons and the top ten take approximately 1.6%. The sequenced sample consisted of PBMCs or T cells enriched from blood (not recorded which). These receptors came from a young woman who had been exposed to COVID-19.

This clone has a handful of counts. This chain uses TRBV29-1 with TRBJ2-1; 9 bases are a match to TRBD2. Germline V gives CDR1 SQVTM, CDR2 ANQGSEA. This CDR3 comprises 14 residues. Trimming cost V 7 bases and J 7 bases; bases outside gene matches: 11. The CDR3 nucleotides read TGCAGCGCTGCGGGCGGGAGGGCCGGTAATGAGCAGTTCTTC. Translated, it gives CSAAGGRAGNEQFF.

This chain uses TRBV11-2 with TRBJ1-1; 9 positions match TRBD1. J was trimmed by 7 bases and V by 5 bases; bases with no gene match: 8. The germline gives CDR1 SGHAT, CDR2 FQNNGV. The CDR3 sequence is 14 residues long. The CDR3 protein is CASSEWTGASEAFF. The CDR3 DNA sequence: TGTGCCAGCAGCGAGTGGACAGGGGCCAGTGAAGCTTTCTTT.

V gene TRBV19 combines with J gene TRBJ2-4; 9 positions agree with TRBD2. The CDR3 has 16 residues. Germline V gene data show CDR1 as LNHDA and CDR2 as SQIVND (reference sequence). V lost 2 bases and J lost 0; bases outside the gene matches: 2. The CDR3 sequence is CASSILAGLAKNIQYF. DNA of the CDR3: TGTGCCAGTAGTATACTAGCGGGACTAGCCAAAAACATTCAGTACTTC.

The chain uses TRBV6-5 and TRBJ1-1; TRBD1 aligns across 7 bases. The CDR3 is 13 amino acids. V lost 6 bases and J lost 4; bases outside the gene matches: 5. Per the germline V gene, CDR1 is MNHEY and CDR2 is SVGAGI. CDR3 in amino acids: CASSRAGGTEAFF. CDR3 coding DNA: TGTGCCAGCAGCCGTGCAGGGGGCACTGAAGCTTTCTTT.

The genes are TRBV13 and TRBJ2-1, with 14 nucleotides matching TRBD2. There are 14 residues in the CDR3. V trimming: 4 bases; J trimming: 9 bases; junction bases outside the gene matches: 2. CDR1 and CDR2 from the germline V gene are PRHDT and FYEKMQ (reference sequence). The CDR3 spells CASSSGLAGVEQFF. DNA of the CDR3: TGTGCCAGCAGCTCGGGACTAGCGGGAGTTGAGCAGTTCTTC.

This clone came up once. The chain has TRBV5-4 and TRBJ2-3, with 9 bases lining up with TRBD2. The CDR3 consists of 15 residues. CDR1 SGHNT and CDR2 YYREEE come from the germline V gene (reference sequence). The ends lost 2 bases at V and 5 bases at J; junction bases unmatched: 6. CDR3 bases: TGTGCCAGCAGCTTTAGCGGGAGTCTCGGAGATACGCAGTATTTT. Protein: CASSFSGSLGDTQYF.

V and J are TRBV19 and TRBJ1-4; unclear D gene. V was clipped by 6 bases and J by 0 bases, with 8 bases between them. From germline, CDR1 is LNHDA and CDR2 SQIVND (reference sequence). This CDR3 has 14 amino acids. DNA of the CDR3: TGTGCCAGTAGGTCAACAGCAACTAATGAAAAACTGTTTTTT. Protein product: CASRSTATNEKLFF.

The rearrangement uses TRBV10-3 and TRBJ1-5, with 9 nucleotides matching TRBD1. The CDR3 is made up of 15 amino acids. Germline values: CDR1 ENHRY, CDR2 SYGVKD. The V gene end was trimmed by 4 bases and the J gene end by 6 bases; junction bases not matched to a gene: 7. In DNA, the CDR3 is TGTGCCATCAGTGGGGACAGGGATAAGGCTCAGCCCCAGCATTTT. Its protein product is CAISGDRDKAQPQHF.

The chain joins TRBV7-9 to TRBJ2-2; TRBD2 matches 8 bases. The V gene's germline CDR1 is SEHNR and CDR2 FQNEAQ (reference sequence). The CDR3 is 16 amino acids. The CDR3 DNA sequence: TGTGGGGACATTAGGGGGAGCGACGGGACTAGCGGGGAGCTGTTTTTT. Protein product: CGDIRGSDGTSGELFF.

The J gene is TRBJ2-2, the V gene TRBV11-3, with D possibly being TRBD2 (6 bases). V lost 3 bases and J 6 bases, leaving 11 bases between the germline ends. Per the germline V gene, CDR1 is SGHNT and CDR2 is YENEEA. The CDR3 totals 14 residues. The CDR3 spells CASSFSSGAGELFF. The CDR3 nucleotides read TGTGCCAGCAGCTTTTCGTCGGGGGCCGGGGAGCTGTTTTTT.

A remark on this clone: At one end, the junction sequence differs from germline, possibly due to a read error. J is TRBJ2-7 and V is TRBV28, with D possibly being TRBD2 (5 bases). Germline values: CDR1 MDHEN, CDR2 SYDVKM. This CDR3 has 15 amino acids. CDR3 sequence: CASSLLQLASHEQYF. The DNA for the CDR3 is TGTGCCAGCAGTTTACTCCAGCTAGCCTCCCACGAGCAGTACTTC.

This rearrangement joins TRBV7-2 to TRBJ2-7; 8 bases line up with TRBD2. The CDR3 contains 19 residues. Trimming at V came to 4 bases and at J to 3 bases, leaving 20 bases not matched to a gene. Germline V CDR1 and CDR2: SGHTA, FQGNSA. The CDR3, as DNA: TGTGCCAGCAGCTCAAACCTTTGGGGGGGGACTAGAGGAGTCTACGAGCAGTACTTC. Its translation: CASSSNLWGGTRGVYEQYF.

The J gene is TRBJ2-5, the V gene TRBV2; D is ambiguous. The CDR3 sequence is 15 residues long. Deletions cut 1 base from V and 1 base from J, with 10 bases between. Looked up from germline, CDR1 is SNHLY and CDR2 is FYNNEI. CDR3 nucleotides: TGTGCCAGCAGTGAAGGTACAGCTCTCCAAGAGACCCAGTACTTC. Translated, it gives CASSEGTALQETQYF.